This T cell receptor beta chain was identified during a study of blood T cell repertoires in COVID-19. Overall study context: The samples span acute and convalescent COVID-19 from the United States, Italy and Spain. T cells, B-cell-depleted T cells, or PBMCs supplied cDNA or gDNA.

The CDR3 runs to 15 residues. With 4 bases clipped from V and 4 bases from J, the junction kept 10 bases outside the gene matches. Germline V CDR1 and CDR2: SGHRS, YFSETQ. As originally analysed: Cell counts per sample came from amplifying reference gene primers. Method: immunoSEQ multiplex PCR; TCRdb's copy keeps in-frame clones and lacks some. V and J calls and clone size are as listed in that table; D and trimming were resolved from the DNA. The table has fewer than 250,000 clones, approximately 82% seen once. The specimen sequenced was peripheral blood. The rearrangement links TRBV5-1 to TRBJ1-1, with 7 bases aligning to TRBD1. This receptor was taken from a woman aged 45 to 65 with acute or convalescent COVID-19. The CDR3 nucleotides are TGCGCCAGCAGCAAGGGGCGCGACAGGGTCACTGAAGCTTTCTTT. It codes for CASSKGRDRVTEAFF.